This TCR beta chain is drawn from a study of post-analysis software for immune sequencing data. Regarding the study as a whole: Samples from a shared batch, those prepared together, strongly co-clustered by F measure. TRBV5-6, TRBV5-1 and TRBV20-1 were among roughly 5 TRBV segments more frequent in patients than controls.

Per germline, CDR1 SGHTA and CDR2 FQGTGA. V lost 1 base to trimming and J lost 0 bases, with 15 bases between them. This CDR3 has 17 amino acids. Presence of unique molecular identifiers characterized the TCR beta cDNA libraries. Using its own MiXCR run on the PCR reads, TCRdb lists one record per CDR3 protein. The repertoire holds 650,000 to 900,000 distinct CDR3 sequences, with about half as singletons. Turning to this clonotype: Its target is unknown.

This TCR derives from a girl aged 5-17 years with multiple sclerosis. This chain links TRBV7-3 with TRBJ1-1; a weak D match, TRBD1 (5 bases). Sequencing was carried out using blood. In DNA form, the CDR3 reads TGTGCCAGCAGCTTAATCGCAGGGACTGGGGTGAACACTGAAGCTTTCTTT. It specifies CASSLIAGTGVNTEAFF.